These T cell receptor beta chains were read from a single sample in a study of blood T cell repertoires in COVID-19. TCRdb keeps only in-frame clones here, not all; method: immunoSEQ multiplex PCR. The table includes fewer than 75,000 clones, 70% to 90% detected once. Sequencing was carried out using peripheral blood. These receptors came from a man over 45 with active COVID-19. CDR3s include the opening cysteine and the closing phenylalanine or tryptophan. A D gene is named only where the DNA matches it firmly. The size of a clone is reported for some rows only, either as once, few or many, or as a class for expanded clones.

d_call	clone_size	j_call	v_call	cdr3_nt	cdr3_aa
TRBD1	NA	TRBJ1-5	TRBV2	TGTGCCAGCAAGACAGGGGAAGGCAATCAGCCCCAGCATTTT	CASKTGEGNQPQHF
NA	NA	TRBJ2-5	TRBV5-1	TGCGCCAGCAGCTTGGATGGCAGGGGAGAGACCCAGTACTTC	CASSLDGRGETQYF
NA	NA	TRBJ2-1	TRBV7-3	TGTGCCAGCGGGATCATGGGGGGTGAGCAGTTCTTC	CASGIMGGEQFF
NA	NA	TRBJ1-1	TRBV18	TGTGCCAGCTCATCCTCGAGAGGGAACACTGAAGCTTTCTTT	CASSSSRGNTEAFF
TRBD1	NA	TRBJ1-4	TRBV6-6	TGTGCCAGCAGTTCAACAGGGGGATCCACTAATGAAAAACTGTTTTTT	CASSSTGGSTNEKLFF
TRBD1	NA	TRBJ1-2	TRBV14	TGTGCCAGCAGCCCCTGGACAGGGGGCTACTATGGCTACACCTTC	CASSPWTGGYYGYTF
NA	NA	TRBJ1-1	TRBV11-2	TGTGCCAGCAGCGTCCCTCCGAACACTGAAGCTTTCTTT	CASSVPPNTEAFF
NA	NA	TRBJ2-2	TRBV9	TGTGCCAGCAGCGTTCTCCCAGGGGCCCTAAACACCGGGGAGCTGTTTTTT	CASSVLPGALNTGELFF
NA	few	TRBJ1-2	TRBV6-1	TGTGCCAGCAGTGAAAGGACACAACGATTAAGAAACTATGGCTACACCTTC	CASSERTQRLRNYGYTF
NA	NA	TRBJ1-6	TRBV4-1	TGCGCCAGCAGCCACCAAACCGACAGGAGTTCACCCCTCCACTTT	CASSHQTDRSSPLHF
NA	NA	TRBJ1-1	TRBV27	TGTGCCAGCCGGAGAGGGGAGGACACTGAAGCTTTCTTT	CASRRGEDTEAFF
TRBD1	few	TRBJ2-1	TRBV14	TGTGCCAGCAGCACATACCGGGACAGGGAGTTCTTC	CASSTYRDREFF
NA	NA	TRBJ2-1	TRBV7-9	TGTGCCAGCAGTTTAACTAGTCGCCACAATGAGCAGTTCTTC	CASSLTSRHNEQFF
NA	NA	TRBJ2-1	TRBV5-1	TGCGCCAGCAGCCCCGACTCGGGGGGCCGGGATGAGCAGTTCTTC	CASSPDSGGRDEQFF
TRBD2	NA	TRBJ2-1	TRBV6-6	TGTGCCAGCAGTGCTGGGACTAGCGGGTTCAATGAGCAGTTCTTC	CASSAGTSGFNEQFF
NA	NA	TRBJ2-3	TRBV7-3	TGTGCCAGCAGCTTAAGTCTAGCCAGTAATACGCAGTATTTT	CASSLSLASNTQYF
TRBD2	NA	TRBJ2-4	TRBV7-2	TGTGCCAGCAGCTTAGGGACCGGGGGGTACGTTTCGGGTCGGTACTTC	CASSLGTGGYVSGRYF
NA	NA	TRBJ2-2	TRBV7-2	TGTGCCAGCAGCTTACTTCCGCACGCAACGCGGGGGGAGCTGTTTTTT	CASSLLPHATRGELFF
NA	NA	TRBJ2-1	TRBV27	TGTGCCAGCAGTTTATGGGCCGGCAATGAGCAGTTCTTC	CASSLWAGNEQFF
NA	NA	TRBJ2-1	TRBV18	TGTGCCAGCTCACCTCCTATACCTGACAGAGAGCAGTTCTTC	CASSPPIPDREQFF
TRBD2	NA	TRBJ2-3	TRBV18	TGTGCCAGCTCTCCACTAGCGGGGGGCACAGATACGCAGTATTTT	CASSPLAGGTDTQYF
TRBD2	NA	TRBJ2-5	TRBV7-3	TGTGCCAGCAGCTTAACCCACGGGGGGCAAGAGACCCAGTACTTC	CASSLTHGGQETQYF
NA	NA	TRBJ2-5	TRBV27	TGTGCCAGCAGTTTAAGGGAGCAAGAGACCCAGTACTTC	CASSLREQETQYF
TRBD2	NA	TRBJ2-2	TRBV10-2	TGCGCCAGCAGGGGGACTAGCGGGGCCGGGGAGCTGTTTTTT	CASRGTSGAGELFF
TRBD1	once	TRBJ1-3	TRBV19	TGTGCCAGTAGCCTAACACAGGGGTCCTCTGGAAACACCATATATTTT	CASSLTQGSSGNTIYF
TRBD1	NA	TRBJ1-2	TRBV19	TGTGCCAGTAGAGGGTCGGGGACAGGGGAATTTCAACGCTATGGCTACACCTTC	CASRGSGTGEFQRYGYTF
TRBD2	NA	TRBJ2-4	TRBV29-1	TGCAGCGTTGAGGGGAAGACTAGCGGAGCCAAAAACATTCAGTACTTC	CSVEGKTSGAKNIQYF
TRBD2	once	TRBJ2-5	TRBV7-2	TGTGCCAGCAGCTTTCGGCGGGGGGGCCGCGAGACCCAGTACTTC	CASSFRRGGRETQYF
NA	NA	TRBJ2-3	TRBV15	TGTGCCACCAGCAGAGTCGGAGCGGATACGCAGTATTTT	CATSRVGADTQYF
NA	NA	TRBJ1-2	TRBV14	TGTGCCAGCAGCCAAGGTGGAGGGCAAGCGAGAAATGGCTACACCTTC	CASSQGGGQARNGYTF
NA	NA	TRBJ2-2	TRBV10-3	TGTGCCATCAGTGTCAGGCCCCTGACCGGGGAGCTGTTTTTT	CAISVRPLTGELFF
NA	once	TRBJ2-7	TRBV9	TGTGCCAGCAGCGAGGACAGTTACTACGAGCAGTACTTC	CASSEDSYYEQYF
NA	NA	TRBJ2-5	TRBV2	TGTGCCAGCAGCCCGGACACGCGGGAGACCCAGTACTTC	CASSPDTRETQYF
TRBD1	NA	TRBJ2-7	TRBV7-6	TGTGCCAGCACCTTAAGGGTCGGGACAGGCCAGGACGAGCAGTACTTC	CASTLRVGTGQDEQYF
NA	NA	TRBJ1-3	TRBV7-8	TGTGCCAGCAGCTTTGTGTCCAGGGGCCAGAGCACCATATATTTT	CASSFVSRGQSTIYF
NA	once	TRBJ2-7	TRBV5-6	TGTGCCAGCAGCTTTGGGACTGCCTACGAGCAGTACTTC	CASSFGTAYEQYF
NA	NA	TRBJ1-2	TRBV19	TGTGCCAGTAGTATAGGTTCGTCAGCGACTAACTATGGCTACACCTTC	CASSIGSSATNYGYTF
TRBD1	many	TRBJ1-6	TRBV9	TGTGCCAGCAGCGTAGGGACAGGGTATAATTCACCCCTCCACTTT	CASSVGTGYNSPLHF
NA	NA	TRBJ2-1	TRBV3-1/TRBV3-2	TGTGCCAGCAGCGACTACTTCAATGAGCAGTTCTTC	CASSDYFNEQFF
TRBD1	NA	TRBJ1-1	TRBV6-5	TGTGCCAGCCCCCGGACAGGGACGAACACTGAAGCTTTCTTT	CASPRTGTNTEAFF
TRBD1	NA	TRBJ1-1	TRBV5-1	TGCGCCAGCAGCTCCGGGACAGAGAACACTGAAGCTTTCTTT	CASSSGTENTEAFF
NA	NA	TRBJ2-2	TRBV2	TGTGCCAGCACGAGACTATCGAACACCGGGGAGCTGTTTTTT	CASTRLSNTGELFF
NA	NA	TRBJ2-1	TRBV9	TGTGCCAGCAGCGCAGGAGGGTGGCGGGACGACAATGAGCAGTTCTTC	CASSAGGWRDDNEQFF
TRBD1	NA	TRBJ1-2	TRBV3-1/TRBV3-2	TGTGCCAGCAGCCAAGACAGGGGGCCTGGTCCTAACTATGGCTACACCTTC	CASSQDRGPGPNYGYTF
TRBD1	NA	TRBJ1-2	TRBV2	TGTGCCAGCAGAGGACAGGAGAACTATGGCTACACCTTC	CASRGQENYGYTF
NA	NA	TRBJ1-2	TRBV3-1/TRBV3-2	TGTGCCAGCAGCCAAGCAACTTCTTACTATGGCTACACCTTC	CASSQATSYYGYTF